This paragraph reports one T cell receptor (beta chain). No antigen is known for it. This CDR3 has 19 amino acids. Losses at the gene ends were 4 bases for V and 3 bases for J; bases not matched to a gene: 20. CDR1 is MGHRA, CDR2 YSYEKL, per germline. The protocol was immunoSEQ multiplex PCR, while the TCRdb copy is restricted to in-frame clones and leaves out a portion. The sample yields roughly 350,000 clones, 75% to 90% seen once. The sample is drawn from a study of Ad26.COV2.S vaccination and SARS-CoV-2 variants. Overall study context: Ad26.COV2.S given intramuscularly, once or twice 56 days apart.

As to treatment: roughly 18 received Ad26.COV2.S at low or high dose, single or two shots; about five received placebo; per-sample allocation not given. It was on day 63 after the first vaccine or placebo injection that samples were taken. Expression of Wuhan-strain SARS-CoV-2 spike came from the Ad26 vector that formed the vaccine. Findings of the study overall: Greater spike-specific TCR breadth was seen in vaccine recipients than in placebo recipients. Reports say spike-specific CD8+ and CD4+ T cell responses covered substantial breadth after vaccination.

Here the sequenced sample was peripheral blood, taken in a trial of Ad26.COV2.S vaccine versus placebo. This chain uses TRBV4-1 with TRBJ2-5, with TRBD2 identical over 7 bases. The source is a person aged 18 to 59 who received the Ad26.COV2.S COVID-19 vaccine or a placebo. CDR3: CASSRTGGLRAEFKETQYF. CDR3 sequence (DNA): TGCGCCAGCAGCCGAACGGGGGGTTTGAGGGCAGAATTTAAAGAGACCCAGTACTTC.